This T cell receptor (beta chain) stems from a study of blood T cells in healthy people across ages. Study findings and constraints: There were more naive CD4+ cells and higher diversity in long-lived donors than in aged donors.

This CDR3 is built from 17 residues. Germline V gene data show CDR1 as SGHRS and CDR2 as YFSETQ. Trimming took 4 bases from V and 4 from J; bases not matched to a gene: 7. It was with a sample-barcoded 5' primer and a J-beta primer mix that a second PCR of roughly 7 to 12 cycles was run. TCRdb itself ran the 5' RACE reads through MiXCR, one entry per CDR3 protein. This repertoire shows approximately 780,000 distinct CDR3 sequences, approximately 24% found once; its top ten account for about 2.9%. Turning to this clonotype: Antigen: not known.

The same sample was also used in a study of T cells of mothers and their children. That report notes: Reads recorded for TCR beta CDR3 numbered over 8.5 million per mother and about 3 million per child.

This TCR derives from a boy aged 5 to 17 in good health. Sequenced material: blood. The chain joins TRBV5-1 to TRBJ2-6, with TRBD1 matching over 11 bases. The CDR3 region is CASSHGQGAVGANVLTF. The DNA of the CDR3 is TGCGCCAGCAGCCATGGACAGGGGGCCGTGGGGGCCAACGTCCTGACTTTC.